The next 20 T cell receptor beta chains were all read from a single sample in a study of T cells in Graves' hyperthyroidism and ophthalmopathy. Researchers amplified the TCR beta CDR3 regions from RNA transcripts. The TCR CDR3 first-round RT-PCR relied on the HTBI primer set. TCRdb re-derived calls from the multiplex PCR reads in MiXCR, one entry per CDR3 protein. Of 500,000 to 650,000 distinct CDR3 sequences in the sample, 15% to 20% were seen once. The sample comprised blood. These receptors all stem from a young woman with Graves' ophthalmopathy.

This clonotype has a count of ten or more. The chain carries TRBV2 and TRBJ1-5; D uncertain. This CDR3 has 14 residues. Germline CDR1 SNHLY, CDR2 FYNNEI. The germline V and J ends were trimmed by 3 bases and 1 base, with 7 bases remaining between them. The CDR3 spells CASSDRRSNQPQHF. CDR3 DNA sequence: TGTGCCAGCAGTGATCGACGGAGCAATCAGCCCCAGCATTTT.

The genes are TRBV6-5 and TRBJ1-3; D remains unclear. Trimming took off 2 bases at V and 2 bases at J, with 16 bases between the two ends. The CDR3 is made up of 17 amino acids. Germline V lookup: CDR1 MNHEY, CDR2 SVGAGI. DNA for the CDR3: TGTGCCAGCAGTTACCGGGCGGGATCCCTCCCTGGAAACACCATATATTTT. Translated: CASSYRAGSLPGNTIYF.

CDR3 amino acids: CASSFGRTSGRQETQYF. Written as DNA, the CDR3 is TGTGCCAGCAGTTTTGGCAGGACTAGCGGGCGGCAAGAGACCCAGTACTTC. The V and J genes are TRBV12-3 or TRBV12-4 and TRBJ2-5; 11 bases agree with TRBD2. The CDR3 runs to 17 residues. V gave up 3 bases and J gave up 2 bases; unmatched junction bases: 8.

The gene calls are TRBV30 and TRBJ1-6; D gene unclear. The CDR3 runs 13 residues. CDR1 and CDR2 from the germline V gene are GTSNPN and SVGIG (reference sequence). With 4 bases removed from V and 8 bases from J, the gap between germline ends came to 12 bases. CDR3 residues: CAWNPRIDSPLHF. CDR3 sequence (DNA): TGTGCCTGGAACCCAAGGATCGATTCACCCCTCCACTTT.

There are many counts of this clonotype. CDR3 residues: CASSFSTSGSSYEQYF. CDR3 DNA: TGTGCCAGCAGCTTCTCGACTAGCGGGTCCTCCTACGAGCAGTACTTC. The rearrangement links TRBV11-3 to TRBJ2-7; TRBD2 matches at 10 bases. The CDR3 extends over 16 amino acids. Germline assignment: CDR1 SGHNT and CDR2 YENEEA. The ends lost 3 bases at V and 0 bases at J; junction bases unmatched: 5.

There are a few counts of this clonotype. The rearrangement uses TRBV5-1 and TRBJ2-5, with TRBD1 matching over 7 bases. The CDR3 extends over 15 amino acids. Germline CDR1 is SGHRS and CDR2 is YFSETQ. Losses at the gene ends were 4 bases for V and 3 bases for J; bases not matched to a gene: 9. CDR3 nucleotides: TGCGCCAGCAGCCCTCAGGACAGGACCGAAGAGACCCAGTACTTC. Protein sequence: CASSPQDRTEETQYF.

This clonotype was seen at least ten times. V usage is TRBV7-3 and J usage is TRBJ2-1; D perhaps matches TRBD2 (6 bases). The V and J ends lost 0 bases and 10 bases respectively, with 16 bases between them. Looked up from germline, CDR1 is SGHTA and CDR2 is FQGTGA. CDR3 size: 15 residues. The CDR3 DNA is TGTGCCAGCAGCTTAACGGACTCCTTCCGGGGGGAGCAGTTCTTC. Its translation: CASSLTDSFRGEQFF.

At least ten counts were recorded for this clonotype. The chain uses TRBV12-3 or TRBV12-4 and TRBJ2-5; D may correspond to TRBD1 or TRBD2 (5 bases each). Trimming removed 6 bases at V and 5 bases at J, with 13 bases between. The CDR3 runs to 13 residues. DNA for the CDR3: TGTGCCAGCAGGGGACCTTCAACGGAGACCCAGTACTTC. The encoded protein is CASRGPSTETQYF.

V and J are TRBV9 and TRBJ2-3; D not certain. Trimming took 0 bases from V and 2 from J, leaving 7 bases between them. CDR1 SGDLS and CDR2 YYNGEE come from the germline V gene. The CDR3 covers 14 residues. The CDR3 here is CASSVGPTTDTQYF. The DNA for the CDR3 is TGTGCCAGCAGCGTAGGACCAACCACAGATACGCAGTATTTT.

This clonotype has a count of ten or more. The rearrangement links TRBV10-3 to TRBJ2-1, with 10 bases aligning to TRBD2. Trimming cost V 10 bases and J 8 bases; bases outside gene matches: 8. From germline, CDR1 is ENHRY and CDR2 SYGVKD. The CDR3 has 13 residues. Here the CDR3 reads CATLLAGSHEQFF. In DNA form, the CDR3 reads TGTGCCACCCTACTAGCGGGATCACATGAGCAGTTCTTC.

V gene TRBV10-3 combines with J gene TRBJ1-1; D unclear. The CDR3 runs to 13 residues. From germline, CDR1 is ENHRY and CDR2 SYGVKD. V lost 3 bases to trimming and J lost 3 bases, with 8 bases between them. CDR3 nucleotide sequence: TGTGCCATCAGTGAATCTCCGGACACTGAAGCTTTCTTT. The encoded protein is CAISESPDTEAFF.

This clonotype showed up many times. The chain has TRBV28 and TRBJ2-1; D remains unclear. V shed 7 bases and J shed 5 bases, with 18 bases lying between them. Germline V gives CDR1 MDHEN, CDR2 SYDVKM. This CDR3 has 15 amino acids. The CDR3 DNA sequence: TGTGCCAGCAAGAGAGTCCAAGTGGTAAACAATGAGCAGTTCTTC. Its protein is CASKRVQVVNNEQFF.

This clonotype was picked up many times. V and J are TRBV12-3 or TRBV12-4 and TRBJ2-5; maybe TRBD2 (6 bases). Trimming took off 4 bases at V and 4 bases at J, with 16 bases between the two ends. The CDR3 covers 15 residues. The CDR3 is CASSSRDGGSETQYF. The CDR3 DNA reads TGTGCCAGCAGTTCCCGGGACGGGGGATCAGAGACCCAGTACTTC.

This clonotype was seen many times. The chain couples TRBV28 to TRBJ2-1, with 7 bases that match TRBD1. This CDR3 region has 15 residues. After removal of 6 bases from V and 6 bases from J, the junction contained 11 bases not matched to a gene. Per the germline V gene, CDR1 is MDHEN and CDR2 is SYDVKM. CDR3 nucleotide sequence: TGTGCCAGCAGGCATCCCGGGACAGAGACCAATGAGCAGTTCTTC. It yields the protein CASRHPGTETNEQFF.

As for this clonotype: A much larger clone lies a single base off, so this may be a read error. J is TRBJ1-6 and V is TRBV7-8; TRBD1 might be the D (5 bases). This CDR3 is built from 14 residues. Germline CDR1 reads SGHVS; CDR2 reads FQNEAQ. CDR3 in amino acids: CASSPGHYNSPPHF. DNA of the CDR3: TGTGCCAGCAGCCCTGGACACTATAATTCACCCCCCCACTTT.

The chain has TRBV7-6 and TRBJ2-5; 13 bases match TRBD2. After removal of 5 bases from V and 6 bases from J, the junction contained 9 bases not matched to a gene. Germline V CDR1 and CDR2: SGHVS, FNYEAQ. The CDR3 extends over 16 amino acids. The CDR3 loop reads CASSPRTSGGPKTQYF. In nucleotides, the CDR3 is TGTGCCAGCAGCCCGAGGACTAGCGGGGGTCCAAAGACCCAGTACTTC.

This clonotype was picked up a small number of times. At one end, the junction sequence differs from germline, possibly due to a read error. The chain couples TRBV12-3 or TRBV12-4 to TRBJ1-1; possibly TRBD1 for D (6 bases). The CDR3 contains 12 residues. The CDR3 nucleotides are TGTGCCAGCACTTTAGGGGGGTCTGAAGCTTTCTTT. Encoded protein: CASTLGGSEAFF.

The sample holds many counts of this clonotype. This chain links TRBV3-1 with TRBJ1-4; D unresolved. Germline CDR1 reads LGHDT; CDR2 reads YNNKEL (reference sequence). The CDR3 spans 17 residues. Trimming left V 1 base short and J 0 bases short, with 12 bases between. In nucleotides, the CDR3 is TGTGCCAGCAGCCAAGGCCAAAGGCCCGCAACTAATGAAAAACTGTTTTTT. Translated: CASSQGQRPATNEKLFF.

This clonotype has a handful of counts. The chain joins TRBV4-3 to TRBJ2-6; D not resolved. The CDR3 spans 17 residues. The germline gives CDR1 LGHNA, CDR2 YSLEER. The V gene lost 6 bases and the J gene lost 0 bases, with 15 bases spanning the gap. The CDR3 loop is CASRRTAANSGANVLTF. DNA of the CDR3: TGCGCCAGCAGACGAACGGCAGCCAACTCTGGGGCCAACGTCCTGACTTTC.

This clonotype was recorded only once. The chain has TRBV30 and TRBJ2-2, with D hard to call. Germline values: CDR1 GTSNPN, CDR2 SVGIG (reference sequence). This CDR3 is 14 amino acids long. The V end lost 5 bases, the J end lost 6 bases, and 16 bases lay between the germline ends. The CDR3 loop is CAWASGAVPGELFF. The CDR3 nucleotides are TGTGCCTGGGCCTCGGGCGCAGTCCCCGGGGAGCTGTTTTTT.